This T cell receptor (beta chain) was retrieved from a study of PD-1 blockade in classical Hodgkin lymphoma. Across the whole study: Nivolumab dosed at 3 mg/kg went to patients intravenously every 2 weeks.

Whole-study findings and limits: Whatever underlies the repertoire differences (possibly disease activity or prior therapy) remains undefined. Exclusion was applied to patients who started nivolumab under 1 year after ASCT.

The CDR3 contains 14 residues. Trimming took 4 bases from V and 0 from J, leaving 7 bases between them. Germline CDR1 is KGHSH and CDR2 is LQKENI. Time point: cycle 4 day 1 (C4D1), after 5 to 7 weeks of nivolumab. Each patient experienced a relapse that followed autologous stem cell transplantation, and brentuximab vedotin exposure varied. As to this clone: No antigen is known for it.

Measured with immunoSEQ multiplex PCR; TCRdb has only the in-frame clones, and not every one. Seen here are just under 65,000 clones, around 94% observed once, and the top ten hold around 8%. This chain joins TRBV18 and TRBJ1-3, with no clear D. Sequencing was performed on peripheral blood mononuclear cells (PBMCs), taken before the fourth cycle of nivolumab. This receptor was obtained from a human donor with classical Hodgkin lymphoma. This CDR3 is CASSLQDSGNTIYF. CDR3 bases: TGTGCCAGCTCACTCCAGGACTCTGGAAACACCATATATTTT.